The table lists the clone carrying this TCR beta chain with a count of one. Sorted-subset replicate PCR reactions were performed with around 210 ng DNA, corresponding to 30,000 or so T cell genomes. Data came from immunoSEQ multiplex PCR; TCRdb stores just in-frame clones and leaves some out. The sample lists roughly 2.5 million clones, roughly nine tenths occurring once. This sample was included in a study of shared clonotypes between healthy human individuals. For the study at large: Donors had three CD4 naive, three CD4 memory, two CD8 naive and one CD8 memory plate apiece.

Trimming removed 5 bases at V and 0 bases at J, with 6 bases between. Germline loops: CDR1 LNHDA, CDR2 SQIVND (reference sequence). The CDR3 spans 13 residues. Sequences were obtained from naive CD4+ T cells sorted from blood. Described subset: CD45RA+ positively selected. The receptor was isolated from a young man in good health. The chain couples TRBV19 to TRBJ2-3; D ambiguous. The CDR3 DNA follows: TGTGCCAGTAGTGTGATGAGCACAGATACGCAGTATTTT. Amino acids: CASSVMSTDTQYF. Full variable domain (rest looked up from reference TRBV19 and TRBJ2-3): DGGITQSPKYLFRKEGQNVTLSCEQNLNHDAMYWYRQDPGQGLRLIYYSQIVNDFQKGDIAEGYSVSREKKESFPLTVTSAQKNPTAFYLCASSVMSTDTQYFGPGTRLTVL.